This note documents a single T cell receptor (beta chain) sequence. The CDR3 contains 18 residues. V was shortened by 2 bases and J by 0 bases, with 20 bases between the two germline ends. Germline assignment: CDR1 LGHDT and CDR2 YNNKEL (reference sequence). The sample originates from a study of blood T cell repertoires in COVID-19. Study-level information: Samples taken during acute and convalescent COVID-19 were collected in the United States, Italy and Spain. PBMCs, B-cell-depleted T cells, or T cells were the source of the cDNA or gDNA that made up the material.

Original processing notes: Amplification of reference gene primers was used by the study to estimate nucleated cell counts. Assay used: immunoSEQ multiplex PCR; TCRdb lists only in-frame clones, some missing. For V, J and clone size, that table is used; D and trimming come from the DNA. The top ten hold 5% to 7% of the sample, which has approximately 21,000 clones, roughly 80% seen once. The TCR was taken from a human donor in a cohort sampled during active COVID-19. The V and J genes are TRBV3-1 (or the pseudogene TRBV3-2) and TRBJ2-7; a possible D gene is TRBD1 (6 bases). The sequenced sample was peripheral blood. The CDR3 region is CASSQSYSRDTYSYEQYF. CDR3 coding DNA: TGTGCCAGCAGCCAAAGTTACTCCCGGGACACCTACTCCTACGAGCAGTACTTC.